The clone carrying this T cell receptor (beta chain) was picked up a small number of times. TCRdb independently ran MiXCR on the 5' RACE reads; one entry per CDR3 protein. The table shows fewer than 100,000 distinct CDR3 sequences, with 7.5% to 10% occurring only once. This specimen comes from a study of T cells after yellow fever vaccination. V lost 4 bases to trimming and J lost 0 bases; unmatched junction nucleotides: 3. This CDR3 contains 13 residues. Germline assignment: CDR1 DFQATT and CDR2 SNEGSKA (reference sequence). This sequence originates from a man in his late teens or twenties who received the YFV17D yellow fever vaccine. J is TRBJ2-7 and V is TRBV20-1, with 7 nucleotides matching TRBD2. Material: CD8+ T cells not binding an NS4B(214-222) dextramer, sorted from PBMCs, obtained approximately 16 days after the first yellow fever vaccination. CDR3 nucleotide sequence: TGCAGTGCTACGGGGGACTACTCCTACGAGCAGTACTTC. This codes for CSATGDYSYEQYF.